Below, one TCR beta chain is given with its context. This entry is derived from a study of blood T cell repertoires in COVID-19. Germline V lookup: CDR1 SGHKS, CDR2 YYEKEE (reference sequence). The V and J ends lost 0 bases and 4 bases, in that order; junction bases with no gene match: 14. The CDR3 is 18 residues long. Methods used by the authors: Amplified reference gene primers provided the basis for estimating nucleated cell counts. Clones were sequenced by immunoSEQ multiplex PCR, and TCRdb holds only the in-frame ones, with some missing. The DNA was the basis for D and trimming; V, J and clone size are from that table. This sample carries some 170,000 clones, less than 90% of them seen once, and the ten largest clones take around 1.3%.

The TCR was taken from a human donor with acute COVID-19. The donor label of this sample is uncertain. The chain uses TRBV5-5 and TRBJ1-2; TRBD1 matches at 8 bases. The sample taken for sequencing was PBMCs or T cells enriched from blood (not recorded which). The CDR3 nucleotides are TGTGCCAGCAGCTTGGAGGGACAGGTTCTTTTCGATCTCTATGGCTACACCTTC. It is translated as CASSLEGQVLFDLYGYTF.